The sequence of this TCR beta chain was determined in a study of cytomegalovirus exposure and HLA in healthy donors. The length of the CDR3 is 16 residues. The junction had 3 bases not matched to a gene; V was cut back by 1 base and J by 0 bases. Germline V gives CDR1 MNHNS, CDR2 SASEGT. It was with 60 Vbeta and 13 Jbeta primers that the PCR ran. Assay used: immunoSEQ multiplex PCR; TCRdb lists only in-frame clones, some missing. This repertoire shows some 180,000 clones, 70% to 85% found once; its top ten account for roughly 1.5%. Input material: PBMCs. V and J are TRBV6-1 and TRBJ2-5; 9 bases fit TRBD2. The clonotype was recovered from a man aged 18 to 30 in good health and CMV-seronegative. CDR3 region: CASSEGLAGNQETQYF. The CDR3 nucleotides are TGTGCCAGCAGTGAAGGGCTAGCGGGGAACCAAGAGACCCAGTACTTC.